This entry lists 29 T cell receptor beta chains sequenced from one sample in a study of post-analysis software for immune sequencing data. Study-wide findings and caveats: Roughly 5 TRBV segments (TRBV5-6, TRBV5-1 and TRBV20-1 among them) occurred more frequently in patients than in controls.

These receptors are not linked to any known antigen. TCR beta cDNA libraries had unique molecular identifiers. TCRdb ran MiXCR on the PCR reads and lists one entry per CDR3 protein. The table includes 750,000 to 900,000 distinct CDR3 sequences, 46% detected once. Sequencing used blood. These receptors all stem from a girl aged 10 to 17 with multiple sclerosis.

V gene TRBV5-1 combines with J gene TRBJ1-2, with 8 nucleotides matching TRBD1. The CDR3 contains 14 residues. V gave up 2 bases and J gave up 7 bases; unmatched junction bases: 7. Germline lookup yields CDR1 SGHRS and CDR2 YFSETQ. This CDR3 is CASSFGQGRGGYTF. Written as DNA, the CDR3 is TGCGCCAGCAGCTTCGGACAGGGAAGAGGTGGCTACACCTTC.

In DNA form, the CDR3 reads TGTGCCAGCAGTTTATATGGCAGGGCTCAAGGTGGGGCCAACGTCCTGACTTTC. It codes for CASSLYGRAQGGANVLTF. The gene calls are TRBV28 and TRBJ2-6; the D gene is possibly TRBD1 (5 bases). The CDR3 spans 18 residues. V dropped 1 base and J dropped 3 bases, with 16 bases sitting between them. Germline V gene lookup returns CDR1 MDHEN and CDR2 SYDVKM.

This chain connects TRBV7-8 to TRBJ2-5; maybe TRBD1 (6 bases). CDR3 length: 16 residues. The V end was cut by 5 bases, the J end by 1 base, with 17 bases between. Germline values: CDR1 SGHVS, CDR2 FQNEAQ. The CDR3 coding sequence is TGTGCCAGCAGCCAGATCCCGGGACAAACCCAAGAGACCCAGTACTTC. This sequence encodes CASSQIPGQTQETQYF.

This rearrangement joins TRBV6-5 to TRBJ2-3; 12 nucleotides match TRBD2. Trimming removed 7 bases from V and 0 bases from J; junction bases left unmatched: 5. Germline V CDR1 and CDR2: MNHEY, SVGAGI. The CDR3 has 16 amino acids. The DNA of the CDR3 is TGTGCCAGCACTAGCGGGAGGGAAACTAGCACAGATACGCAGTATTTT. This encodes CASTSGRETSTDTQYF.

CDR3 coding DNA: TGTGCCAGCAGCTTGACCCTCTACGAGCAGTACTTC. Protein: CASSLTLYEQYF. The chain has TRBV5-5 and TRBJ2-7; unclear D gene. Trimming cost V 1 base and J 3 bases, with 5 bases left between them. The CDR3 loop spans 12 amino acids. CDR1 is SGHKS and CDR2 is YYEKEE in the germline V gene (reference sequence).

This clonotype was observed a handful of times. The chain recombines TRBV7-3 with TRBJ2-7; TRBD1 is a possible D gene (5 bases). Germline V CDR1 and CDR2: SGHTA, FQGTGA. The CDR3 is made up of 14 amino acids. V lost 2 bases to trimming and J lost 5 bases, with 13 bases between them. The CDR3 DNA reads as TGTGCCAGCAGCTTAGGGGCATCGGAAGACGAGCAGTACTTC. Translating gives CASSLGASEDEQYF. Full variable domain (missing parts from reference TRBV7-3 and TRBJ2-7): GAGVSQTPSNKVTEKGKYVELRCDPISGHTALYWYRQSLGQGPEFLIYFQGTGAADDSGLPNDRFFAVRPEGSVSTLKIQRTERGDSAVYLCASSLGASEDEQYFGPGTRLTVT.

This chain connects TRBV12-3 or TRBV12-4 to TRBJ2-4, with 9 bases fitting TRBD2. The DNA end favors TRBJ2-7, so the J call may be wrong. CDR3 length: 15 residues. The CDR3 DNA reads TGTGCCAGCAGGCCGACGGGGCTAGCGGGGAACGAGCAGTACTTC. This gives the protein CASRPTGLAGNEQYF.

This clonotype has more than one count but fewer than ten. The rearrangement joins TRBV9 to TRBJ2-3, with D unresolved. The length of the CDR3 is 14 residues. Germline CDR1 SGDLS, CDR2 YYNGEE. V lost 3 bases and J 3 bases, leaving 11 bases between the germline ends. The CDR3 nucleotides read TGTGCCAGCAGCGACGGGCGGCGAACAGATACGCAGTATTTT. Its translation: CASSDGRRTDTQYF.

This clonotype was seen only a few times. This chain uses TRBV10-3 with TRBJ2-7; D is unclear. Germline loops: CDR1 ENHRY, CDR2 SYGVKD. V was clipped by 6 bases and J by 0 bases, with 15 bases between them. The CDR3 contains 15 residues. CDR3 in amino acids: CAIRESGASSYEQYF. The DNA of the CDR3 is TGTGCCATCAGGGAATCAGGCGCCAGCTCCTACGAGCAGTACTTC.

Worth noting for this clonotype: A junction boundary mismatches the germline segment, possibly from a read error. In DNA, the CDR3 is TGTGCCAGAAGCTTAGGAGCCTACTCAGATACGCAGTATTTT. Translating gives CARSLGAYSDTQYF. The V and J genes are TRBV7-2 and TRBJ2-3, with D unresolved. There are 14 residues in the CDR3. Germline CDR1 SGHTA, CDR2 FQGNSA. The entire variable domain, with the rest obtained from reference TRBV7-2 and TRBJ2-3, is as follows: GAGVSQSPSNKVTEKGKDVELRCDPISGHTALYWYRQSLGQGLEFLIYFQGNSAPDKSGLPSDRFSAERTGGSVSTLTIQRTQQEDSAVYLCARSLGAYSDTQYFGPGTRLTVL.

The rearrangement uses TRBV15 and TRBJ2-5, with D unresolved. CDR1 LNHNV and CDR2 YYDKDF come from the germline V gene (reference sequence). The CDR3 covers 14 residues. Deletions cut 1 base from V and 3 bases from J, with 9 bases between. CDR3 loop: CATSRVESEETQYF. CDR3 coding DNA: TGTGCCACCAGCAGAGTTGAATCGGAAGAGACCCAGTACTTC.

The chain employs TRBV7-2 and TRBJ1-1; D gene uncertain. The V gene's germline CDR1 is SGHTA and CDR2 FQGNSA. CDR3 length: 14 amino acids. V lost 5 bases to trimming and J lost 5 bases, with 15 bases between them. The CDR3 DNA reads TGTGCCAGCAGCCCCCGGACGTTGGATACTGAAGCTTTCTTT. It encodes CASSPRTLDTEAFF.

This chain joins TRBV7-8 and TRBJ2-7; the D is unclear. The CDR3 totals 13 residues. The V gene lost 1 base and the J gene lost 6 bases, with 10 bases spanning the gap. Germline values: CDR1 SGHVS, CDR2 FQNEAQ. This CDR3 reads CASSLESGSEQYF. In DNA form, the CDR3 reads TGTGCCAGCAGCTTAGAATCCGGGTCCGAGCAGTACTTC. The whole variable domain, remainder taken from reference TRBV7-8 and TRBJ2-7, is GAGVSQSPRYKVAKRGQDVALRCDPISGHVSLFWYQQALGQGPEFLTYFQNEAQLDKSGLPSDRFFAERPEGSVSTLKIQRTQQEDSAVYLCASSLESGSEQYFGPGTRLTVT.

This chain links TRBV20-1 with TRBJ2-7, with D possibly matching TRBD2 (5 bases). Germline CDR1 DFQATT, CDR2 SNEGSKA (reference sequence). V was shortened by 0 bases and J by 3 bases, with 9 bases between the two germline ends. The CDR3 consists of 13 residues. The CDR3: CSAREPGFYEQYF. The DNA of the CDR3 is TGCAGTGCTAGAGAACCGGGATTCTACGAGCAGTACTTC.

On this clonotype: Its ends do not fully match the called genes, so a read error is possible. This chain links TRBV7-7 with TRBJ2-1, with TRBD1 matching 10 bases. The CDR3 extends over 17 amino acids. CDR1 is SSHAT and CDR2 is FNYEAQ in the germline V gene (reference sequence). The CDR3 protein is CASSLGHGTGVYNGQFF. In DNA form, the CDR3 reads TGTGCTAGCAGCTTAGGGCACGGGACAGGGGTTTACAATGGGCAGTTCTTC.

V and J are TRBV5-1 and TRBJ2-1; TRBD2 is a possible D gene (5 bases). Germline CDR1 SGHRS, CDR2 YFSETQ. The ends were cut back, 5 bases at V and 0 bases at J, with 12 bases in the middle. The CDR3 consists of 15 residues. The CDR3 sequence is CASREDWGSYNEQFF. The CDR3 nucleotides read TGCGCCAGCAGGGAGGATTGGGGCTCCTACAATGAGCAGTTCTTC.

The chain uses TRBV10-3 and TRBJ1-6, with D uncertain. The CDR3 covers 13 residues. The germline V gene encodes CDR1 ENHRY and CDR2 SYGVKD. Trimming pared 5 bases from V and 7 bases from J, leaving 9 bases between. CDR3 nucleotide sequence: TGTGCCATCAGTAGTTCGGGGAATTCACCCCTCCACTTT. Amino acid sequence: CAISSSGNSPLHF.

A few counts support this clonotype. The chain uses TRBV20-1 and TRBJ1-4; D is possibly TRBD1 (6 bases). Trimming cost V 5 bases and J 8 bases, with 15 bases left between them. Germline lookup yields CDR1 DFQATT and CDR2 SNEGSKA (reference sequence). The CDR3 totals 13 residues. This CDR3 reads CSAPTGYQEKLFF. The CDR3, as DNA: TGCAGTGCTCCCACAGGGTACCAAGAAAAACTGTTTTTT.

The CDR3 coding sequence is TGCAGTGCCCCGGGACAGGGGGACGATACGCAGTATTTT. It is translated as CSAPGQGDDTQYF. The genes are TRBV20-1 and TRBJ2-3; 11 nucleotides line up with TRBD1. With V trimmed by 6 bases and J by 6 bases, 5 bases remained unmatched. Per the germline V gene, CDR1 is DFQATT and CDR2 is SNEGSKA (reference sequence). The CDR3 has 13 amino acids.

This CDR3 is CASSQQQGRNEQFF. The CDR3 nucleotides are TGTGCCAGCAGCCAGCAACAGGGGCGCAATGAGCAGTTCTTC. The genes are TRBV7-2 and TRBJ2-1; 7 bases map to TRBD1. The V and J ends lost 5 bases and 6 bases, in that order; junction bases with no gene match: 7. CDR1 is SGHTA and CDR2 is FQGNSA in the germline V gene. The CDR3 is 14 amino acids.

V is TRBV5-1 and J is TRBJ2-7; the D gene is possibly TRBD2 (6 bases). From germline, CDR1 is SGHRS and CDR2 YFSETQ. The CDR3 is 14 amino acids. With 0 bases removed from V and 2 bases from J, the gap between germline ends came to 9 bases. CDR3: CASSLVGSPYEQYF. CDR3 coding DNA: TGCGCCAGCAGCTTGGTCGGGAGTCCCTACGAGCAGTACTTC.

The chain combines TRBV27 with TRBJ2-3; maybe TRBD1 (5 bases). The CDR3 is 15 amino acids. The germline V and J ends were trimmed by 1 base and 0 bases, with 8 bases remaining between them. Germline CDR1 is MNHEY and CDR2 is SMNVEV (reference sequence). The CDR3: CASSLWPGSTDTQYF. In DNA, the CDR3 is TGTGCCAGCAGTTTATGGCCAGGGAGCACAGATACGCAGTATTTT.

The gene calls are TRBV5-6 and TRBJ1-1; D call uncertain. The CDR3 has 15 amino acids. Trimming cost V 0 bases and J 4 bases, with 13 bases left between them. CDR1 and CDR2 from the germline V gene are SGHDT and YYEEEE. The chain's CDR3 is CASSLAPGVGTEAFF. As DNA, the CDR3 is TGTGCCAGCAGCTTGGCCCCCGGGGTAGGCACTGAAGCTTTCTTT. Full variable domain (missing parts from reference TRBV5-6 and TRBJ1-1): DAGVTQSPTHLIKTRGQQVTLRCSPKSGHDTVSWYQQALGQGPQFIFQYYEEEERQRGNFPDRFSGHQFPNYSSELNVNALLLGDSALYLCASSLAPGVGTEAFFGQGTRLTVV.

J is TRBJ2-6 and V is TRBV27, with TRBD1 matching 7 bases. This CDR3 region has 18 residues. Germline CDR1 reads MNHEY; CDR2 reads SMNVEV (reference sequence). V lost 0 bases, J lost 1 base, and 6 bases stayed unmatched. The CDR3 reads CASSLSTGPSSGANVLTF. CDR3 DNA: TGTGCCAGCAGTTTATCGACAGGGCCGTCGTCTGGGGCCAACGTCCTGACTTTC.

The chain couples TRBV25-1 to TRBJ2-5; the D is unclear. The CDR3 runs 14 residues. The V end lost 1 base, the J end lost 0 bases, and 6 bases lay between the germline ends. Germline V CDR1 and CDR2: MGHDK, SYGVNS. The CDR3 DNA follows: TGTGCCAGCAGTGAATCCCGGTACCAAGAGACCCAGTACTTC. Protein sequence: CASSESRYQETQYF.

This clonotype was detected a few times. V is TRBV29-1 and J is TRBJ1-4, with a weak D call TRBD1 (5 bases). The CDR3 contains 15 residues. Looked up from germline, CDR1 is SQVTM and CDR2 is ANQGSEA. Trimming cost V 5 bases and J 6 bases, with 19 bases left between them. The CDR3 reads CSVSPLGPGDEKLFF. For the CDR3, the DNA is TGCAGCGTTTCCCCTTTGGGTCCGGGGGATGAAAAACTGTTTTTT.

This clonotype came up many times. V is TRBV9 and J is TRBJ2-7; 7 bases align to TRBD2. V was pared by 0 bases and J by 2 bases, with 2 bases of the junction left unmatched. This CDR3 contains 14 residues. Germline V gives CDR1 SGDLS, CDR2 YYNGEE. The CDR3, as DNA: TGTGCCAGCAGCGTAGGGGGGGGTACCTACGAGCAGTACTTC. Its translation: CASSVGGGTYEQYF.

As DNA, the CDR3 is TGCAGTGCCCCGACGATCCCAGGGGCCTATGGCTACACCTTC. Translated: CSAPTIPGAYGYTF. The V gene is TRBV20-1, the J gene TRBJ1-2; the D gene is possibly TRBD1 (6 bases). The ends were cut back, 6 bases at V and 4 bases at J, with 18 bases in the middle. CDR1 and CDR2 (germline): DFQATT, SNEGSKA (reference sequence). This CDR3 is built from 14 residues.

This clonotype has a handful of counts. The chain has TRBV20-1 and TRBJ2-1, with D perhaps given as TRBD1 or TRBD2 (6 bases each). The CDR3 is 13 residues long. Germline CDR1 DFQATT, CDR2 SNEGSKA (reference sequence). The CDR3 nucleotides are TGCAGGACCCTGGGGGGCTATGACAATGAGCAGTTCTTC. Protein product: CRTLGGYDNEQFF.